This T cell receptor beta chain was captured by sequencing in a study of T cell responses to AZD1222 COVID-19 vaccine. Study-wide points: Mostly white British, mostly female donors; authors suggested clonal diversity may be underestimated. Repertoire sampling was restricted to post-peak T cell response timepoints.

A note on this clone: As yet, its antigen is unknown.

TCRdb's copy holds only in-frame clones and misses some; the assay was immunoSEQ multiplex PCR. The sample lists 100,000 to 150,000 clones; around 86% were seen once. Specimen: peripheral blood, collected on day 0 of AZD1222 vaccination. The clonotype originates from an adult in good health.

The CDR3 is CASSLETIDTQYF. CDR3 nucleotide sequence: TGCGCCAGCAGCCTAGAGACGATCGATACGCAGTATTTT. The chain combines TRBV5-1 with TRBJ2-3, with unresolved D. Trimming stripped 4 bases from V and 6 bases from J, with 12 bases between. In germline, CDR1 is SGHRS, CDR2 YFSETQ. The CDR3 is made up of 13 amino acids.